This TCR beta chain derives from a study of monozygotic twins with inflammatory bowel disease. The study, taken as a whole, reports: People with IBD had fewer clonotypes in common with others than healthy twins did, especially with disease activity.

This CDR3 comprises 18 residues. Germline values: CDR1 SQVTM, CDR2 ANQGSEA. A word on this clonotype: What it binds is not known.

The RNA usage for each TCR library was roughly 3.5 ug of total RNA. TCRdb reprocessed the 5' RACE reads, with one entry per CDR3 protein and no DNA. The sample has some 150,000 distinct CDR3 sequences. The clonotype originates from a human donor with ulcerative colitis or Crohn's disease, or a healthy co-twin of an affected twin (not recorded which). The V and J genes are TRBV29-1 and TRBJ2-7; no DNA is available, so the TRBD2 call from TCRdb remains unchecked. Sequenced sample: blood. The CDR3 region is CSVEDSAQSGTRSYEQYF.